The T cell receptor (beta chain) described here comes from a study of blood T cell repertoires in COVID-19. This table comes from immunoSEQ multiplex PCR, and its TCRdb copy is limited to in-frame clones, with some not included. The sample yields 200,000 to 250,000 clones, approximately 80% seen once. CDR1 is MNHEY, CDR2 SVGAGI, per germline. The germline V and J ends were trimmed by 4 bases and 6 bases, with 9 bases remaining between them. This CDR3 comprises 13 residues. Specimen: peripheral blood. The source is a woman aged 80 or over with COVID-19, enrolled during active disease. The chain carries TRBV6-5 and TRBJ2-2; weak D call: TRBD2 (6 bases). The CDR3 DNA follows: TGTGCCAGCAGTTTTGGACTATCCGGGGAGCTGTTTTTT. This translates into CASSFGLSGELFF.